Sequencing of this T cell receptor beta chain was carried out in a study of blood T cell repertoires in COVID-19. Study-level background: The United States, Italy and Spain were the sources of the acute and convalescent COVID-19 samples. In each case, the material was cDNA or gDNA derived from T cells, B-cell-depleted T cells, or PBMCs.

Trimming took off 0 bases at V and 4 bases at J, with 10 bases between the two ends. Germline-derived CDR1 and CDR2 are LGHNA and YNFKEQ. This CDR3 is 15 amino acids long. Per the study methods: Nucleated cell counts were estimated from reference gene primer amplification. TCRdb keeps only in-frame clones here, not all; method: immunoSEQ multiplex PCR. V and J calls and clone size are given by that table; D and trimming were obtained from the DNA. The sample lists about 53,000 clones; 70% to 90% were seen once. Sequences were obtained from peripheral blood. This receptor was identified in a man older than 75 with acute or convalescent COVID-19. The chain carries TRBV4-2 and TRBJ1-5; a possible D gene is TRBD1 (5 bases). The CDR3 DNA sequence: TGTGCCAGCAGCCAAGACCCGACAGTTAATCAGCCCCAGCATTTT. Protein sequence: CASSQDPTVNQPQHF.